This T cell receptor (beta chain) appears in the sequencing data of a study of blood T cell repertoires in COVID-19. Study background: Samples of COVID-19 (acute and convalescent) were obtained from the United States, Italy and Spain. Nucleic acid was either cDNA or gDNA, and it came from T cells, B-cell-depleted T cells, or PBMCs.

V lost 5 bases and J 0 bases, leaving 7 bases between the germline ends. The germline V gene has CDR1 SGHDN and CDR2 FVKESK. The CDR3 has 13 residues. Produced via immunoSEQ multiplex PCR; TCRdb's table is partial and in-frame only. This table holds hundreds of thousands of clones, nearly 90% found once. This receptor was obtained from a woman aged 18-29 years with acute COVID-19. The chain is built from TRBV14 and TRBJ1-1; D remains unclear. Sequenced input: PBMCs or T cells enriched from blood (not recorded which). The CDR3 spells CASSTTMNTEAFF. The CDR3 DNA reads TGTGCCAGCAGCACTACCATGAACACTGAAGCTTTCTTT.